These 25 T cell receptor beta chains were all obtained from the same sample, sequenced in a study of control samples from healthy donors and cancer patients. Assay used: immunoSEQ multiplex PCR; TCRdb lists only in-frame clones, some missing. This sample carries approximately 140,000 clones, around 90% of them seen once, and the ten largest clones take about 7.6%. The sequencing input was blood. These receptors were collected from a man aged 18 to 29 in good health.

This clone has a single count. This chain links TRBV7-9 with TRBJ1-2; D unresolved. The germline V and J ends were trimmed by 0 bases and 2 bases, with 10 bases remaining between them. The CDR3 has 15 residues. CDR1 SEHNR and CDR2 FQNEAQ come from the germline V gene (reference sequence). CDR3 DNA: TGTGCCAGCAGCTTAGCCCGGACGGGGAACTATGGCTACACCTTC. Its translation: CASSLARTGNYGYTF.

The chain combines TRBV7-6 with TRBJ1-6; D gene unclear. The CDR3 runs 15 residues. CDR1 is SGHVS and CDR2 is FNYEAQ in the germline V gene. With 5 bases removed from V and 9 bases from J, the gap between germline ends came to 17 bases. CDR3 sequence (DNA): TGTGCCAGCAGCAGCGCCGGGAAAGGAGTTTCACCCCTCCACTTT. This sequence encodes CASSSAGKGVSPLHF. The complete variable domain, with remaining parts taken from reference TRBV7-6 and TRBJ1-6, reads GAGVSQSPRYKVTKRGQDVALRCDPISGHVSLYWYRQALGQGPEFLTYFNYEAQQDKSGLPNDRFSAERPEGSISTLTIQRTEQRDSAMYRCASSSAGKGVSPLHFGNGTRLTVT.

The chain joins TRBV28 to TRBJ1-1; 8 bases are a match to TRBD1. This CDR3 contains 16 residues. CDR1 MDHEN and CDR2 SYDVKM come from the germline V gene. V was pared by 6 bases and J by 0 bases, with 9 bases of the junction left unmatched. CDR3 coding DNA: TGTGCCAGCAGAATCACAGGGGGAGGCATGAACACTGAAGCTTTCTTT. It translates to CASRITGGGMNTEAFF.

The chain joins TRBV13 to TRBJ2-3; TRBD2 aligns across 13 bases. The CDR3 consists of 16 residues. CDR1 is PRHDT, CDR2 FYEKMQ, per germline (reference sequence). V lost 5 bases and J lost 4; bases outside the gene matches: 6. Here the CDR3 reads CASSPGLAGAADTQYF. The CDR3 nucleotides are TGTGCCAGCAGCCCCGGACTAGCGGGGGCCGCAGATACGCAGTATTTT.

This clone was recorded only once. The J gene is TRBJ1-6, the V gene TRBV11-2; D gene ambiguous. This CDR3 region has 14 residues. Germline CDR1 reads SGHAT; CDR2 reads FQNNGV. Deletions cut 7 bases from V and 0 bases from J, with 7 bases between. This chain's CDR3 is CASTASSYNSPLHF. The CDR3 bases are TGTGCCAGCACAGCCAGCTCCTATAATTCACCCCTCCACTTT.

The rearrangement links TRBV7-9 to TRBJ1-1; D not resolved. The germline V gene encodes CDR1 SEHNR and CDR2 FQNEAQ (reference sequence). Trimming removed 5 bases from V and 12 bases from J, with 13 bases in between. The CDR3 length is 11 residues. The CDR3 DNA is TGTGCCAGCAGCCACCCTTTACCACCTTTCTTT. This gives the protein CASSHPLPPFF.

CDR3 DNA: TGTGCCCGGGACAGGGGAGAAAAACTGTTTTTT. The encoded protein is CARDRGEKLFF. The gene calls are TRBV6-5 and TRBJ1-4, with 10 bases identical to TRBD1. V was pared by 11 bases and J by 8 bases, with 2 bases of the junction left unmatched. Germline V gene lookup returns CDR1 MNHEY and CDR2 SVGAGI. The CDR3 runs to 11 residues.

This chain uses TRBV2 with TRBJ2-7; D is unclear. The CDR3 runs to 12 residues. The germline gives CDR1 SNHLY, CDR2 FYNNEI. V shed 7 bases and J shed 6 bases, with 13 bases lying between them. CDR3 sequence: CASTADWGEQYF. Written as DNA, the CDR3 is TGTGCCAGCACCGCCGACTGGGGCGAGCAGTACTTC.

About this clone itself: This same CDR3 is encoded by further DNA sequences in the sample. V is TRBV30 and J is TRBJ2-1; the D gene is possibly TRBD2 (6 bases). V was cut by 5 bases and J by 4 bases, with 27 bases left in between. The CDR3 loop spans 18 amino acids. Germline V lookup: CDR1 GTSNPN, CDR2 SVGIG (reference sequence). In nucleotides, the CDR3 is TGTGCCTGGGCTGATGGACTGGGTATGGCGGGGCCATACAATGAGCAGTTCTTC. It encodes CAWADGLGMAGPYNEQFF. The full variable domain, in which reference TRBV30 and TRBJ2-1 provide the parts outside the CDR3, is SQTIHQWPATLVQPVGSPLSLECTVEGTSNPNLYWYRQAAGRGLQLLFYSVGIGQISSEVPQNLSASRPQDRQFILSSKKLLLSDSGFYLCAWADGLGMAGPYNEQFFGPGTRLTVL.

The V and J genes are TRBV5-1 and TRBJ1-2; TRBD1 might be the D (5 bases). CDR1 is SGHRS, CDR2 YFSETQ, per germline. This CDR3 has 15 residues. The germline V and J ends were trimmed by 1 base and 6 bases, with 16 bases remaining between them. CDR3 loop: CASSLRQSILDGYTF. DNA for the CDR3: TGCGCCAGCAGCTTGCGACAGTCAATATTGGATGGCTACACCTTC.

The CDR3 reads CASSLDFSGTSGYNEQFF. The CDR3, as DNA: TGCGCCAGCAGCTTGGATTTCTCCGGGACTAGCGGTTACAATGAGCAGTTCTTC. The chain is built from TRBV5-1 and TRBJ2-1; 11 nucleotides align to TRBD2. Trimming at V came to 0 bases and at J to 4 bases, leaving 9 bases not matched to a gene. CDR1 SGHRS and CDR2 YFSETQ come from the germline V gene. The CDR3 has 18 amino acids. The full variable domain, rest sourced from reference TRBV5-1 and TRBJ2-1, is KAGVTQTPRYLIKTRGQQVTLSCSPISGHRSVSWYQQTPGQGLQFLFEYFSETQRNKGNFPGRFSGRQFSNSRSEMNVSTLELGDSALYLCASSLDFSGTSGYNEQFFGPGTRLTVL.

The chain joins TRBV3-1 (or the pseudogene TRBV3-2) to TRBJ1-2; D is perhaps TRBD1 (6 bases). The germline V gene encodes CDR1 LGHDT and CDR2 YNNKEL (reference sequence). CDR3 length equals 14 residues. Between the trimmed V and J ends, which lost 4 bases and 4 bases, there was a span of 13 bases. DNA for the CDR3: TGTGCCAGCAGCCCGAACAGGGTCGCCTATGGCTACACCTTC. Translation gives CASSPNRVAYGYTF.

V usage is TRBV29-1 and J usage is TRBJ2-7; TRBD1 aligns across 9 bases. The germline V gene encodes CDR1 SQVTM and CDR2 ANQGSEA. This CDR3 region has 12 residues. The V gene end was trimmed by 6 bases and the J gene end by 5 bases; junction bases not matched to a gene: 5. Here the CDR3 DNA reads TGCAGCGTAGACAGGGGGATAAACGAGCAGTACTTC. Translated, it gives CSVDRGINEQYF.

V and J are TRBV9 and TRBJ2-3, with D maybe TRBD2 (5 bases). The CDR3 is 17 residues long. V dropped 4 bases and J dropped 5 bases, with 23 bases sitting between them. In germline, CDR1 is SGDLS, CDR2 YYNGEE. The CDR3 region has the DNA TGTGCCAGCAGCCTAACACCGACCATAGCGATTGTAGATACGCAGTATTTT. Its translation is CASSLTPTIAIVDTQYF. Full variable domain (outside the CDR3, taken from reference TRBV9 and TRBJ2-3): DSGVTQTPKHLITATGQRVTLRCSPRSGDLSVYWYQQSLDQGLQFLIQYYNGEERAKGNILERFSAQQFPDLHSELNLSSLELGDSALYFCASSLTPTIAIVDTQYFGPGTRLTVL.

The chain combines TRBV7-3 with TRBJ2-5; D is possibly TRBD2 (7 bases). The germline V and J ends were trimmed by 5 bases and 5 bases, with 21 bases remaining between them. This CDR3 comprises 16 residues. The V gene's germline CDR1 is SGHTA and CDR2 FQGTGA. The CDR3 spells CASSLLGGALGETQYF. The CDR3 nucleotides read TGTGCCAGCAGCCTGCTGGGGGGGGCCTTAGGCGAGACCCAGTACTTC.

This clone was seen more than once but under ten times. The CDR3 region is CASSGGEAQPQHF. The CDR3, as DNA: TGTGCCAGCAGCGGGGGAGAGGCTCAGCCCCAGCATTTT. J is TRBJ1-5 and V is TRBV2; possibly TRBD1 for D (5 bases). The CDR3 has 13 amino acids. Germline V CDR1 and CDR2: SNHLY, FYNNEI. V lost 6 bases to trimming and J lost 6 bases, with 12 bases between them.

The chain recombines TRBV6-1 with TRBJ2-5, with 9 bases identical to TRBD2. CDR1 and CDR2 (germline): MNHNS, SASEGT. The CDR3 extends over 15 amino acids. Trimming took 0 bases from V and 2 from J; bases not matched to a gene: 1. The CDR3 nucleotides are TGTGCCAGCAGTGAAGCGCGGGGGGGTCAAGAGACCCAGTACTTC. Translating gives CASSEARGGQETQYF.

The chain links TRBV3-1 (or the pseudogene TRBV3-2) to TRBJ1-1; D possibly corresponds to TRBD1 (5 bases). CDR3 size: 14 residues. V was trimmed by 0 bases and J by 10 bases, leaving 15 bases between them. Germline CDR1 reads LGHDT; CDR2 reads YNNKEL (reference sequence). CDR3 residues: CASSQEGALRGAFF. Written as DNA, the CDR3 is TGTGCCAGCAGCCAAGAAGGGGCCCTGAGAGGAGCTTTCTTT.

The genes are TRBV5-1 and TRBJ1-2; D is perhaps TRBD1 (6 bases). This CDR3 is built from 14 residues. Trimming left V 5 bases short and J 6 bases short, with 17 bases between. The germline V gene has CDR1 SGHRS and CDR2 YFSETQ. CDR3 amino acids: CASSPPGAVDGYTF. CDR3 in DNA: TGCGCCAGCAGTCCGCCAGGGGCGGTAGATGGCTACACCTTC.

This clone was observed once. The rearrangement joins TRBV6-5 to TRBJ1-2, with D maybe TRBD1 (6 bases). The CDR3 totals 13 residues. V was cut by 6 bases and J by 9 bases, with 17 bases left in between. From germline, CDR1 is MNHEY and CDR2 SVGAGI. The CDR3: CASSRTALSSYTF. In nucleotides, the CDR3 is TGTGCCAGCAGCAGGACAGCTTTGAGTAGCTACACCTTC.

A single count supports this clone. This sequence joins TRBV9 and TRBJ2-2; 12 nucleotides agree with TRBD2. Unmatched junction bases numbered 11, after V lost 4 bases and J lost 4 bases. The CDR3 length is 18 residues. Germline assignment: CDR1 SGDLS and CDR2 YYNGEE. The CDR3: CASSPGLAGTRGTGELFF. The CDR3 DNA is TGTGCCAGCAGCCCCGGACTAGCGGGGACTCGAGGCACCGGGGAGCTGTTTTTT.

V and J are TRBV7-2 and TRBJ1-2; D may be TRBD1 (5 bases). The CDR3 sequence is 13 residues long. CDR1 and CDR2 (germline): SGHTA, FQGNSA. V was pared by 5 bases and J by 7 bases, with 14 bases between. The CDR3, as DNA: TGTGCCAGCAGCCCTCAGGGAGTACTTGGCTACACCTTC. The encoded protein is CASSPQGVLGYTF.

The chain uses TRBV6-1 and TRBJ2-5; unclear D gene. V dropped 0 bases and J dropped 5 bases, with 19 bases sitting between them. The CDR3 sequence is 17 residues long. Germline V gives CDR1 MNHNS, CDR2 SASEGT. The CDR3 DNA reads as TGTGCCAGCAGTGAAGCGGTGCAGCTCAATCATCCGGAGACCCAGTACTTC. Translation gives CASSEAVQLNHPETQYF.

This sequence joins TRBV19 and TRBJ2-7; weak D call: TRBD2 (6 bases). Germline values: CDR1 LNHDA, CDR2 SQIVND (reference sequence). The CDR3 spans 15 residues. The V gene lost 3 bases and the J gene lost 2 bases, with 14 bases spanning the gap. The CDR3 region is CASSIMAGLTYEQYF. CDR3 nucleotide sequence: TGTGCCAGTAGTATCATGGCGGGGTTAACCTACGAGCAGTACTTC.

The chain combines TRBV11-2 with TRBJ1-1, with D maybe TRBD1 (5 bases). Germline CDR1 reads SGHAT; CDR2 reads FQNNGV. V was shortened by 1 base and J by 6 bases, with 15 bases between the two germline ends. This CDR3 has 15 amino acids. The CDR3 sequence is CASSLGGQGSSEAFF. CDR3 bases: TGTGCCAGCAGCTTAGGAGGGCAGGGTTCGTCTGAAGCTTTCTTT.